Each of the 25 T cell receptor beta chains below was sequenced from the same sample in a study of blood T cell repertoires in COVID-19. Using immunoSEQ multiplex PCR, the repertoire was profiled, and TCRdb retains in-frame clones only, with some absent. The table has more than 350,000 clones, 89% seen once. The sample consisted of peripheral blood. The receptors were gathered from a woman younger than 45 with COVID-19, enrolled during active disease.

The rearrangement links TRBV7-2 to TRBJ1-5; no reliable D call. Trimming stripped 2 bases from V and 3 bases from J, with 11 bases between. The CDR3 length is 15 residues. Per the germline V gene, CDR1 is SGHTA and CDR2 is FQGNSA. The CDR3 spells CASSLIAGSNQPQHF. DNA for the CDR3: TGTGCCAGCAGCTTAATTGCCGGTTCCAATCAGCCCCAGCATTTT.

The chain has TRBV24-1 and TRBJ2-3, with TRBD2 as a possible D gene (6 bases). V was trimmed by 10 bases and J by 2 bases, leaving 9 bases between them. CDR1 and CDR2 (germline): KGHDR, SFDVKD. This CDR3 comprises 12 residues. The CDR3 loop reads CATGDFTDTQYF. CDR3 sequence (DNA): TGTGCCACAGGGGACTTCACAGATACGCAGTATTTT.

The CDR3 DNA reads as TGTGCCAGCAGTCAACCGACCCGACTAGATCGCGAGGACCAGTACTTC. Protein sequence: CASSQPTRLDREDQYF. The J gene is TRBJ2-5, the V gene TRBV6-2 or TRBV6-3; a weak D match, TRBD2 (6 bases). The CDR3 has 16 amino acids. V was cut by 5 bases and J by 10 bases, with 26 bases left in between. Germline V gene sequence: CDR1 MNHEY, CDR2 SVGEGT.

The chain combines TRBV28 with TRBJ2-1; 13 nucleotides agree with TRBD2. The J segment lost 9 bases and the V segment lost 6 bases, leaving 5 bases of the junction unmatched. In germline, CDR1 is MDHEN, CDR2 SYDVKM. CDR3 size: 14 residues. The CDR3 coding sequence is TGTGCCAGCAGCAGGACTAGCGGGAGTTTTGAGCAGTTCTTC. Translation gives CASSRTSGSFEQFF.

The V gene is TRBV10-3, the J gene TRBJ2-2; 10 bases align to TRBD1. The CDR3 runs to 15 residues. Trimming took 4 bases from V and 3 from J; bases not matched to a gene: 2. Germline-derived CDR1 and CDR2 are ENHRY and SYGVKD. The CDR3 region has the DNA TGTGCCATCAGTGGGGGGACAGGGGACACCGGGGAGCTGTTTTTT. This sequence encodes CAISGGTGDTGELFF.

The V and J genes are TRBV27 and TRBJ1-5; D remains unclear. Germline assignment: CDR1 MNHEY and CDR2 SMNVEV (reference sequence). Between the trimmed V and J ends, which lost 2 bases and 0 bases, there was a span of 8 bases. The CDR3 totals 15 residues. CDR3 DNA: TGTGCCAGCAGTTTAACACCTTATAGCAATCAGCCCCAGCATTTT. Translating gives CASSLTPYSNQPQHF.

This clone was counted a few times. The chain carries TRBV6-2 or TRBV6-3 and TRBJ2-1; D uncertain. In germline, CDR1 is MNHEY, CDR2 SVGEGT. This CDR3 has 16 amino acids. The V gene lost 6 bases and the J gene lost 0 bases, with 15 bases spanning the gap. The CDR3 protein is CASSRSEVSSYNEQFF. CDR3 DNA: TGTGCCAGCAGCAGATCCGAGGTAAGCTCCTACAATGAGCAGTTCTTC.

The chain is built from TRBV6-5 and TRBJ2-7; D not certain. CDR1 MNHEY and CDR2 SVGAGI come from the germline V gene. This CDR3 contains 12 residues. V dropped 9 bases and J dropped 2 bases, with 11 bases sitting between them. The CDR3 DNA is TGTGCCAGTAAAGGCGGTGCCTACGAGCAGTACTTC. Translated: CASKGGAYEQYF.

The CDR3 nucleotides read TGTGCCACCAGCGGACTAGCGGCACCTCACAACTACAATGAGCAGTTCTTC. Translation: CATSGLAAPHNYNEQFF. The gene calls are TRBV24-1 and TRBJ2-1; 10 positions match TRBD2. The V gene's germline CDR1 is KGHDR and CDR2 SFDVKD. The J segment lost 3 bases and the V segment lost 7 bases, leaving 11 bases of the junction unmatched. The CDR3 contains 17 residues.

The CDR3: CASSHGLAGGRSSYEQYV. Written as DNA, the CDR3 is TGTGCCAGCAGCCACGGGCTAGCGGGAGGTCGTAGCTCCTACGAGCAGTACGTC. The V and J genes are TRBV6-2 or TRBV6-3 and TRBJ2-7; 11 bases fit TRBD2. This CDR3 has 18 residues. Losses at the gene ends were 6 bases for V and 0 bases for J; bases not matched to a gene: 13. The germline V gene has CDR1 MNHEY and CDR2 SVGEGT.

This clone showed up just once. The gene calls are TRBV5-4 and TRBJ2-7; D unclear. Germline V gives CDR1 SGHNT, CDR2 YYREEE (reference sequence). Trimming shortened V by 2 bases and J by 3 bases, and 9 bases separated the two germline ends. The CDR3 runs 13 residues. The CDR3 region is CASSLGGNYEQYV. In nucleotides, the CDR3 is TGTGCCAGCAGCTTAGGCGGCAACTACGAGCAGTACGTC.

About this clone: Distinct nucleotide sequences in the sample also encode this CDR3. This sequence joins TRBV11-2 and TRBJ2-5; D not certain. Germline V gene data show CDR1 as SGHAT and CDR2 as FQNNGV. The V gene lost 4 bases and the J gene lost 2 bases, with 2 bases spanning the gap. CDR3 length: 11 residues. The CDR3 is CASSSQETQYF. CDR3 nucleotide sequence: TGTGCCAGCAGCTCGCAAGAGACCCAGTACTTC.

The sample holds a few counts of this clone. Other DNA sequences in this specimen translate into the identical CDR3. The chain uses TRBV6-5 and TRBJ1-1; a possible D gene is TRBD1 (6 bases). V lost 2 bases and J lost 0, with 7 bases in between. The germline V gene encodes CDR1 MNHEY and CDR2 SVGAGI. The CDR3 is 14 amino acids. CDR3 sequence: CASSYGQMNTEAFF. The CDR3 region has the DNA TGTGCCAGCAGTTACGGACAGATGAACACTGAAGCTTTCTTT.

This clone was detected a few times. The gene calls are TRBV7-9 and TRBJ1-4; 9 bases map to TRBD1. Germline V gene data show CDR1 as SEHNR and CDR2 as FQNEAQ (reference sequence). Unmatched junction bases numbered 4, after V lost 1 base and J lost 7 bases. This CDR3 is 15 amino acids long. In DNA, the CDR3 is TGTGCCAGCAGCTTAGTGGGACAGGGTGTTGAAAAACTGTTTTTT. It codes for CASSLVGQGVEKLFF.

The V gene is TRBV4-1, the J gene TRBJ1-4; perhaps TRBD1 as D (6 bases). V was cut by 0 bases and J by 8 bases, with 19 bases left in between. The germline V gene has CDR1 MGHRA and CDR2 YSYEKL. The CDR3 is made up of 17 amino acids. This CDR3 reads CASSQDGGGAHREKLFF. The CDR3 DNA is TGCGCCAGCAGCCAAGATGGAGGGGGGGCCCATAGGGAAAAACTGTTTTTT.

This clone was counted once. The chain is built from TRBV2 and TRBJ2-3; 12 bases align to TRBD2. In germline, CDR1 is SNHLY, CDR2 FYNNEI. The V gene end was trimmed by 4 bases and the J gene end by 0 bases; junction bases not matched to a gene: 5. The CDR3 is made up of 17 amino acids. CDR3 in DNA: TGTGCCAGCAGTGGACTAGCGGGGGTCCTTAGCACAGATACGCAGTATTTT. Protein sequence: CASSGLAGVLSTDTQYF.

This clone was detected a few times. The J gene is TRBJ2-6, the V gene TRBV4-2; perhaps TRBD2 as D (6 bases). The V gene lost 0 bases and the J gene lost 2 bases, with 8 bases spanning the gap. The V gene's germline CDR1 is LGHNA and CDR2 YNFKEQ. CDR3 size: 16 residues. In nucleotides, the CDR3 is TGTGCCAGCAGCCAAGATAGCGGCGCTGGGGCCAACGTCCTGACTTTC. It encodes CASSQDSGAGANVLTF.

The chain recombines TRBV5-1 with TRBJ1-4; D is unclear. V shed 4 bases and J shed 7 bases, with 14 bases lying between them. CDR1 is SGHRS, CDR2 YFSETQ, per germline. The CDR3 is made up of 14 amino acids. The CDR3, as DNA: TGCGCCAGCAGCCTCCGAGAGAGTGGTGAAAAACTGTTTTTT. Translating it yields CASSLRESGEKLFF.

The chain employs TRBV4-1 and TRBJ2-3; 8 positions agree with TRBD1. Per germline, CDR1 MGHRA and CDR2 YSYEKL. CDR3 length: 16 residues. V gave up 5 bases and J gave up 0 bases; unmatched junction bases: 7. The CDR3 DNA reads as TGCGCCAGCAGCGGATCAGGACAGGGAAGCACAGATACGCAGTATTTT. As protein: CASSGSGQGSTDTQYF.

The chain is built from TRBV9 and TRBJ2-3; 7 bases agree with TRBD2. The germline V gene has CDR1 SGDLS and CDR2 YYNGEE. The CDR3 is made up of 15 amino acids. V dropped 3 bases and J dropped 2; count of bases not matched to a gene: 6. The CDR3 is CASSADGGSTDTQYF. CDR3 coding DNA: TGTGCCAGCAGCGCAGACGGGGGGTCCACAGATACGCAGTATTTT.

The chain recombines TRBV11-2 with TRBJ1-5; TRBD1 matches at 10 bases. This CDR3 has 15 amino acids. CDR1 and CDR2 from the germline V gene are SGHAT and FQNNGV. J lost 7 bases, V lost 4 bases, and 7 bases had no gene match. This chain's CDR3 is CASSWGQGRGQPQHF. The CDR3 nucleotides read TGTGCCAGCAGCTGGGGACAGGGGCGAGGGCAGCCCCAGCATTTT.

This chain joins TRBV10-3 and TRBJ1-5; 7 nucleotides line up with TRBD1. J gave up 8 bases and V 0 bases, and 7 bases lay outside the gene matches. The CDR3 loop spans 15 amino acids. The V gene's germline CDR1 is ENHRY and CDR2 SYGVKD. The CDR3 loop is CAISESGQDYKPQHF. The CDR3 DNA follows: TGTGCCATCAGTGAGTCCGGACAGGATTACAAGCCCCAGCATTTT.

This clone has only a few counts. The rearrangement uses TRBV15 and TRBJ2-7; tentatively, D is TRBD1 (5 bases). The CDR3 length is 18 residues. CDR1 and CDR2 from the germline V gene are LNHNV and YYDKDF (reference sequence). V was pared by 4 bases and J by 4 bases, with 26 bases between. The CDR3 DNA reads as TGTGCCACCAGCAAACCCCTGCTGGAAGGGGCTACCAAATACGAGCAGTACTTC. Its protein is CATSKPLLEGATKYEQYF.

The CDR3 nucleotides are TGTGCCAGCAGGCCCACTAGCGGGGGGAGCACAGATACGCAGTATTTT. Encoded protein: CASRPTSGGSTDTQYF. The gene calls are TRBV2 and TRBJ2-3; 12 bases map to TRBD2. This CDR3 spans 16 amino acids. CDR1 SNHLY and CDR2 FYNNEI come from the germline V gene. After removal of 6 bases from V and 0 bases from J, the junction contained 4 bases not matched to a gene.

This clone was detected only once. The rearrangement links TRBV4-2 to TRBJ1-2, with TRBD1 as a possible D gene (5 bases). Trimming removed 0 bases from V and 7 bases from J, with 15 bases in between. The CDR3 runs to 15 residues. CDR1 and CDR2 (germline): LGHNA, YNFKEQ. In nucleotides, the CDR3 is TGTGCCAGCAGCCAAGAGGGGCAGGGCGGTAGTGGCTACACCTTC. This sequence encodes CASSQEGQGGSGYTF.